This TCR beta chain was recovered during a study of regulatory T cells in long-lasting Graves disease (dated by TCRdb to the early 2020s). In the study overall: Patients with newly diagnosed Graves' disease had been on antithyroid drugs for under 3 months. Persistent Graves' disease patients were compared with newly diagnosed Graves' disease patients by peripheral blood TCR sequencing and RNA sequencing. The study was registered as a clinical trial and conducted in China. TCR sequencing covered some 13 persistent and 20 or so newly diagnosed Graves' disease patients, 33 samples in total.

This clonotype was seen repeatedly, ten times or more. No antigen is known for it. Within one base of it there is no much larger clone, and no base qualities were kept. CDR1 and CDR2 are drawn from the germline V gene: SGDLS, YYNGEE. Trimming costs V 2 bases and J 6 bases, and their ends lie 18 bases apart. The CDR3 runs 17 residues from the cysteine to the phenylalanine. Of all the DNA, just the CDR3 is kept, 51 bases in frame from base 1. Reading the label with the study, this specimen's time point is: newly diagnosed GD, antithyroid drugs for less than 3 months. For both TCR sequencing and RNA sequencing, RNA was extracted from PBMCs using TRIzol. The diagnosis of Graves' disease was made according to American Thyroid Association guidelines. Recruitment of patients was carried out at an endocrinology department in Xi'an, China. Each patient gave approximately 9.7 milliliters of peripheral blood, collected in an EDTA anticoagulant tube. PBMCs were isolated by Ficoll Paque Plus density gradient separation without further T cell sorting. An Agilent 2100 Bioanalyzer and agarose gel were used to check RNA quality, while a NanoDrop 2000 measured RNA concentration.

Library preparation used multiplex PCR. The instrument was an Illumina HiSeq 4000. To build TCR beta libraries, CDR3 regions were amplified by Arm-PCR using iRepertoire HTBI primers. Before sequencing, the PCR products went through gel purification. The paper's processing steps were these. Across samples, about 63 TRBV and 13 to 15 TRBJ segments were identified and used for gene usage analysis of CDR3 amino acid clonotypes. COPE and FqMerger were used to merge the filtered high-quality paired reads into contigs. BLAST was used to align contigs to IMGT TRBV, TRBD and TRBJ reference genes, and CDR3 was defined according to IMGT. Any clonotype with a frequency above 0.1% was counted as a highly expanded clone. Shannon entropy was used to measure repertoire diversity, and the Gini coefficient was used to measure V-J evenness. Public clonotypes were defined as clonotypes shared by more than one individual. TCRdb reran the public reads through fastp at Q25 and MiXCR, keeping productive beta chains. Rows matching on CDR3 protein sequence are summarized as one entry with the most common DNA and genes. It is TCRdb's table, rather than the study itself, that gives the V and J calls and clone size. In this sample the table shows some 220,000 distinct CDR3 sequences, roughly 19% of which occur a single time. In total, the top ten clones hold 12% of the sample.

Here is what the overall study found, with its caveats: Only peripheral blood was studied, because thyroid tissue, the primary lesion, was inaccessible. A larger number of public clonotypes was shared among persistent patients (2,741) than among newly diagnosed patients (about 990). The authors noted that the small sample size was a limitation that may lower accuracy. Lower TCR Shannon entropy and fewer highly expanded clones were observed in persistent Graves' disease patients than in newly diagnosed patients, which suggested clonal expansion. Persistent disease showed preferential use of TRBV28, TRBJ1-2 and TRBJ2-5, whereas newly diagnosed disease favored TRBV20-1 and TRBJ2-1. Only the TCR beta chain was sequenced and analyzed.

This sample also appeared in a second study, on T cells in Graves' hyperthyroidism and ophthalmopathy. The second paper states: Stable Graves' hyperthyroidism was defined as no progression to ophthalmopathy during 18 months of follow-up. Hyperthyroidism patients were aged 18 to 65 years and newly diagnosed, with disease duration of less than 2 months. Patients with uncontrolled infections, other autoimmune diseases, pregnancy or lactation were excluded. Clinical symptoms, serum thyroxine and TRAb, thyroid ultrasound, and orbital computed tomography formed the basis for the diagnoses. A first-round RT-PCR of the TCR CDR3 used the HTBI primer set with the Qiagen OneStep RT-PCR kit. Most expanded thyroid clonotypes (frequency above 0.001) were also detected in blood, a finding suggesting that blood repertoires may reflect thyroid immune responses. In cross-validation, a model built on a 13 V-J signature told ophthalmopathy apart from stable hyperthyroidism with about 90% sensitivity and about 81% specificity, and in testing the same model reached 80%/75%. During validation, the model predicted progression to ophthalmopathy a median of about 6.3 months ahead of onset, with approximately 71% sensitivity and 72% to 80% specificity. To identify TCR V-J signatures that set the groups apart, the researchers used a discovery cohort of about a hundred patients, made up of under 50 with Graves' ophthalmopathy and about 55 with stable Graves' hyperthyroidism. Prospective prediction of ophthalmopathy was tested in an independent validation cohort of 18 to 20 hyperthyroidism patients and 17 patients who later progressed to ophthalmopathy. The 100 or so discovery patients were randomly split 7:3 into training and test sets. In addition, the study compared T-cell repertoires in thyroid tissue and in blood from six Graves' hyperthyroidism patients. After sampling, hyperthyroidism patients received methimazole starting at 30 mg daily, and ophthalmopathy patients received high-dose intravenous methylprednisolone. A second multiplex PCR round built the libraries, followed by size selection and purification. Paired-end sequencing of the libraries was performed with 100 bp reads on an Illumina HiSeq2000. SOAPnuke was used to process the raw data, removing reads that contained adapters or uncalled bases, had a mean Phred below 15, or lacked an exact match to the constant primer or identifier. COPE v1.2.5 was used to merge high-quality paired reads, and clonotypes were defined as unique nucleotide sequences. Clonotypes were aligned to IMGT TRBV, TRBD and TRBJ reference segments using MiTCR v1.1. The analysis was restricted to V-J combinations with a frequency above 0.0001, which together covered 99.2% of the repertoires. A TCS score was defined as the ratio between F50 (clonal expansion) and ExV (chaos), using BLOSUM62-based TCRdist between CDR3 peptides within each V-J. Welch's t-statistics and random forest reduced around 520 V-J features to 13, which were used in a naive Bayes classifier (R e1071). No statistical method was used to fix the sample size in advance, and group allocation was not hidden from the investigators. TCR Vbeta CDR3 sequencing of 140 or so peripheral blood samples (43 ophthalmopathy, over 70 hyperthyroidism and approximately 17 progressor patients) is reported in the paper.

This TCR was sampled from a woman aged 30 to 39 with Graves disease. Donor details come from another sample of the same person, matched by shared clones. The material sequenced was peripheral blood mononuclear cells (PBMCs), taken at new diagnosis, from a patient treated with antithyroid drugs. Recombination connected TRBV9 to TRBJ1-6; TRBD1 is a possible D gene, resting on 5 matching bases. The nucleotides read TGTGCCAGCAGCGTTTCCCCGGGGGTAAGAGGTAATTCACCCCTCCACTTT. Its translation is CASSVSPGVRGNSPLHF.